These 22 T cell receptor beta chains share one sample of origin, sequenced in a study of T cells after yellow fever vaccination. TCRdb processed the 5' RACE reads anew with MiXCR; each CDR3 protein has one entry. The data show 300,000 to 400,000 distinct CDR3 sequences, with about 8.7% seen just once and roughly 18% held by the top ten. This material consisted of PBMCs, taken on the day of the first yellow fever vaccination. The receptors were sampled from a man in his late teens or twenties who received the YFV17D yellow fever vaccine.

This clonotype has just a few counts. This chain links TRBV29-1 with TRBJ1-1; 7 bases agree with TRBD1. Germline CDR1 SQVTM, CDR2 ANQGSEA. The CDR3 sequence is 10 residues long. Trimming took 4 bases from V and 11 from J; bases not matched to a gene: 4. The CDR3 DNA reads as TGCAGCGTTGGGGACAGTCCCGCTTTCTTT. It encodes CSVGDSPAFF.

The rearrangement uses TRBV5-1 and TRBJ2-1; tentatively, D is TRBD1 (6 bases). V was shortened by 6 bases and J by 7 bases, with 14 bases between the two germline ends. The CDR3 is 13 amino acids. Germline-derived CDR1 and CDR2 are SGHRS and YFSETQ. DNA of the CDR3: TGCGCCAGCACCCTAACAGGGCTTAATGAGCAGTTCTTC. Its translation: CASTLTGLNEQFF.

Ten or more counts support this clonotype. CDR3 protein: CASSLWVYNEQFF. The CDR3 DNA sequence: TGTGCCAGCAGCTTATGGGTCTACAATGAGCAGTTCTTC. The chain links TRBV7-2 to TRBJ2-1; no clear D gene. The germline V gene encodes CDR1 SGHTA and CDR2 FQGNSA. V was trimmed by 2 bases and J by 3 bases, leaving 5 bases between them. CDR3 length: 13 residues.

This clonotype was seen ten or more times. This chain uses TRBV28 with TRBJ2-5; D gene unclear. This CDR3 is built from 12 residues. V was clipped by 2 bases and J by 5 bases, with 6 bases between them. Germline assignment: CDR1 MDHEN and CDR2 SYDVKM. CDR3: CASSLERETQYF. CDR3 DNA sequence: TGTGCCAGCAGTTTAGAGAGGGAGACCCAGTACTTC.

This clonotype was seen many times. V is TRBV5-1 and J is TRBJ2-2, with 8 nucleotides matching TRBD2. The CDR3 has 16 residues. J lost 2 bases, V lost 0 bases, and 3 bases had no gene match. Germline V gene data show CDR1 as SGHRS and CDR2 as YFSETQ. CDR3 amino acids: CASSLVSGDNTGELFF. CDR3 coding DNA: TGCGCCAGCAGCTTGGTTAGCGGGGACAACACCGGGGAGCTGTTTTTT. Using reference TRBV5-1 and TRBJ2-2 for the parts outside the CDR3, the full variable domain is KAGVTQTPRYLIKTRGQQVTLSCSPISGHRSVSWYQQTPGQGLQFLFEYFSETQRNKGNFPGRFSGRQFSNSRSEMNVSTLELGDSALYLCASSLVSGDNTGELFFGEGSRLTVL.

This clonotype was seen a handful of times. The rearrangement links TRBV5-1 to TRBJ2-5; 9 nucleotides agree with TRBD1. With 8 bases clipped from V and 4 bases from J, the junction kept 9 bases outside the gene matches. Germline V gives CDR1 SGHRS, CDR2 YFSETQ. The CDR3 spans 14 residues. The CDR3, as DNA: TGCGCCAGTACAGGGGGCGCGTCGGGAGAGACCCAGTACTTC. It specifies CASTGGASGETQYF. Full variable domain (remainder filled in from reference TRBV5-1 and TRBJ2-5): KAGVTQTPRYLIKTRGQQVTLSCSPISGHRSVSWYQQTPGQGLQFLFEYFSETQRNKGNFPGRFSGRQFSNSRSEMNVSTLELGDSALYLCASTGGASGETQYFGPGTRLLVL.

The gene calls are TRBV29-1 and TRBJ2-1, with D tentatively TRBD1 (5 bases). CDR3 length equals 13 residues. CDR1 is SQVTM, CDR2 ANQGSEA, per germline. V lost 5 bases and J 1 base, leaving 9 bases between the germline ends. CDR3 sequence reads: CSVRGLSYNEQFF. In DNA form, the CDR3 reads TGCAGCGTTAGGGGCCTATCCTACAATGAGCAGTTCTTC.

This clonotype was counted ten times or more. This chain links TRBV7-2 with TRBJ2-3; possibly TRBD2 for D (5 bases). This CDR3 comprises 15 residues. With 3 bases removed from V and 1 base from J, the gap between germline ends came to 11 bases. Germline V CDR1 and CDR2: SGHTA, FQGNSA. The CDR3 is CASSFASGGTDTQYF. CDR3 nucleotide sequence: TGTGCCAGCAGCTTCGCAAGCGGTGGCACAGATACGCAGTATTTT.

The V gene is TRBV7-9, the J gene TRBJ2-1; D might be TRBD1 (6 bases). The CDR3 covers 14 residues. Germline assignment: CDR1 SEHNR and CDR2 FQNEAQ (reference sequence). With 5 bases removed from V and 9 bases from J, the gap between germline ends came to 17 bases. Written as DNA, the CDR3 is TGTGCCAGCAGCCCACCCGTGGGGGCTGCTGAGCAGTTCTTC. It translates to CASSPPVGAAEQFF.

This clonotype was seen only a few times. This chain joins TRBV20-1 and TRBJ2-2; D uncertain. The CDR3 contains 14 residues. V lost 3 bases and J 1 base, leaving 9 bases between the germline ends. Looked up from germline, CDR1 is DFQATT and CDR2 is SNEGSKA (reference sequence). The CDR3 protein is CSASSGWNTGELFF. The CDR3 nucleotides are TGCAGTGCTAGTTCCGGGTGGAACACCGGGGAGCTGTTTTTT.

This clonotype was recorded a few times. The chain is built from TRBV6-1 and TRBJ1-5, with a possible D match to TRBD1 (5 bases). Trimming cost V 6 bases and J 4 bases, with 19 bases left between them. The CDR3 has 16 amino acids. Germline CDR1 reads MNHNS; CDR2 reads SASEGT. CDR3 sequence (DNA): TGTGCCAGCAGCCACCATAGCGGGGGTTGGAATCAGCCCCAGCATTTT. Amino acids: CASSHHSGGWNQPQHF.

This clonotype was counted ten times or more. The genes are TRBV5-5 and TRBJ1-1; tentative D call: TRBD1 (5 bases). This CDR3 has 17 amino acids. Germline values: CDR1 SGHKS, CDR2 YYEKEE (reference sequence). The V and J ends lost 4 bases and 1 base respectively, with 20 bases between them. CDR3 bases: TGTGCCAGCAGCCGAATCCCGTCCGGGGGATGGAACACTGAAGCTTTCTTT. Its translation: CASSRIPSGGWNTEAFF.

This clonotype was counted a few times. The gene calls are TRBV5-1 and TRBJ1-6; D ambiguous. Deletions cut 2 bases from V and 6 bases from J, with 12 bases between. Germline lookup yields CDR1 SGHRS and CDR2 YFSETQ. This CDR3 is built from 15 residues. CDR3 nucleotide sequence: TGCGCCAGCAGCTTTGCAGGAGGTGGTAATTCACCCCTCCACTTT. Translated: CASSFAGGGNSPLHF.

This clonotype occurred many times. CDR3 protein: CASSSRPRVETQYF. CDR3 nucleotide sequence: TGTGCCAGCAGCTCTCGACCCAGGGTCGAGACCCAGTACTTC. The chain couples TRBV7-6 to TRBJ2-5; a weak D match, TRBD1 (5 bases). The V end lost 4 bases, the J end lost 5 bases, and 14 bases lay between the germline ends. From germline, CDR1 is SGHVS and CDR2 FNYEAQ. CDR3 size: 14 residues.

The chain joins TRBV7-6 to TRBJ2-4; 10 nucleotides align to TRBD2. The CDR3 is 16 amino acids. V gave up 1 base and J gave up 7 bases; unmatched junction bases: 7. Germline V lookup: CDR1 SGHVS, CDR2 FNYEAQ. The CDR3 region is CASSLGPGLASNIQYF. The CDR3 nucleotides are TGTGCCAGCAGCTTAGGACCGGGACTAGCGTCGAACATTCAGTACTTC.

V usage is TRBV20-1 and J usage is TRBJ2-2; D is ambiguous. The CDR3 is 13 amino acids. The ends were cut back, 6 bases at V and 1 base at J, with 9 bases in the middle. The germline gives CDR1 DFQATT, CDR2 SNEGSKA (reference sequence). The CDR3 here is CSATAVNTGELFF. The DNA of the CDR3 is TGCAGTGCCACCGCTGTGAACACCGGGGAGCTGTTTTTT.

V is TRBV2 and J is TRBJ1-1, with 7 positions matching TRBD1. After removal of 6 bases from V and 12 bases from J, the junction contained 22 bases not matched to a gene. The CDR3 runs 16 residues. Germline assignment: CDR1 SNHLY and CDR2 FYNNEI. This CDR3 reads CASRREAAPHRGLTFF. The CDR3 coding sequence is TGTGCCAGCAGGAGGGAAGCTGCGCCCCACAGGGGCTTGACTTTCTTT.

This clonotype was counted at least ten times. The V and J genes are TRBV7-9 and TRBJ2-7; D is undetermined. V shed 2 bases and J shed 1 base, with 12 bases lying between them. Germline loops: CDR1 SEHNR, CDR2 FQNEAQ (reference sequence). This CDR3 has 15 residues. The CDR3 bases are TGTGCCAGCAGCTTAAGGGCAGGAGATTCCTACGAGCAGTACTTC. Its protein is CASSLRAGDSYEQYF.

This clonotype turned up a few times. V usage is TRBV5-1 and J usage is TRBJ1-5; D call uncertain. This CDR3 spans 13 amino acids. The germline V gene has CDR1 SGHRS and CDR2 YFSETQ. Trimming shortened V by 7 bases and J by 4 bases, and 12 bases separated the two germline ends. The CDR3 DNA is TGCGCCAGCCGAGTCGGAGAGAATCAGCCCCAGCATTTT. Its translation: CASRVGENQPQHF.

This clonotype has just a few counts. The chain has TRBV6-6 and TRBJ1-6; no clear D gene. The germline V and J ends were trimmed by 5 bases and 10 bases, with 12 bases remaining between them. The CDR3 has 13 amino acids. Per the germline V gene, CDR1 is MNHNY and CDR2 is SVGAGI (reference sequence). CDR3 in amino acids: CASSRTVESPLHF. The CDR3 DNA follows: TGTGCCAGCAGTAGAACTGTGGAATCACCCCTCCACTTT.

This chain joins TRBV2 and TRBJ2-7; TRBD1 matches 9 bases. Germline CDR1 SNHLY, CDR2 FYNNEI. The CDR3 length is 16 residues. V shed 8 bases, J shed 4 bases, and the junction held 15 bases outside the gene matches. CDR3 in DNA: TGTGCCAGCTCCAGGAGCCTAAGGGACAGGGAGTACGAGCAGTACTTC. Amino acid sequence: CASSRSLRDREYEQYF.

This clonotype was observed many times. The chain recombines TRBV4-1 with TRBJ2-2, with a tentative D call TRBD2 (6 bases). Germline-derived CDR1 and CDR2 are MGHRA and YSYEKL. V dropped 0 bases and J dropped 1 base, with 9 bases sitting between them. The CDR3 sequence is 16 residues long. The CDR3 bases are TGCGCCAGCAGCCAAGATGAGGAGGGGAACACCGGGGAGCTGTTTTTT. Protein product: CASSQDEEGNTGELFF.